The entry below gives a single TCR beta chain sequence along with its context. Its antigen remains undetermined. No clone much larger than this one lies a single base away; base qualities are absent. The data are from a study of hypomethylating agent response in myelodysplastic syndrome (TCRdb year 2021). The study in broad terms: The hypomethylating agents azacitidine (about 75% of the 11) or decitabine (3 of 11) were used to treat the patients. Of the myelodysplastic syndrome patients in the cohort, several were male and 2 were female. A mean patient age of about 70 +/- 6 years was recorded, and a diploid cytogenetic profile was observed most commonly. TET2 mutation was identified most frequently, being present in 5 of 11 patients. A few patients did not respond, whereas six or seven responded with either complete response or hematologic improvement. Response was defined as complete response or hematologic improvement, and patients meeting neither criterion were classed as non-responders. General findings and caveats noted by the study authors: Possible recognition of novel MDS antigens by the shared GLIPH2 clusters was not confirmed, and experimental validation of that possible recognition is needed. No significant change in richness, rarefaction diversity or clonality was detected after hypomethylating agent treatment, either across all patients or within response groups. Only about a dozen patients were analyzed, so the cohort was small. Responders more often showed novel clonotypes emerging, while non-responders displayed more contracted clonotypes after treatment. The healthy control donors were not matched in age to the MDS patients, and this mismatch could have affected the comparison between MDS and healthy donors.

T-cell subsets were not sorted, so the analysis was performed on bulk bone marrow. TCR beta CDR3 regions were immunosequenced from bone marrow of about a dozen myelodysplastic syndrome patients before and after hypomethylating agent therapy. Each patient contributed a baseline bone marrow plus two to three bone marrows at different post-treatment timepoints for longitudinal repertoire tracking. Genomic DNA was extracted from whole bone marrow, and quality was checked by TapeStation, NanoDrop OneC and PicoGreen assays. Library method: the immunoSEQ multiplex PCR assay. Sequencing was run at survey resolution with two replicates of 200 ng each, for a total of about 400 ng of DNA per sample. The hsTCRB kit detected rearranged TCRB sequences in genomic DNA using multiplex PCR primers targeting V and J genes. The CDR3 region was amplified in a first PCR of approximately 30 cycles using the QIAGEN Multiplex PCR Kit. Sample barcodes and Illumina adapters were attached to each replicate during a second PCR lasting around 8 cycles. Quantification of the pooled libraries was done with a QuantStudio 6 and the KAPA library quantification kit. About 15 pM of pooled libraries was sequenced on an Illumina MiSeq using 156-cycle single-end reads plus a 15-cycle index read. On the authors' methods: Of some 170,000 unique clonotypes, 1.5% to 2% were flagged by VDJdb annotation as previously reported viral-epitope-specific clonotypes. Raw reads were processed by the immunoSEQ Data Assistant and immunoSEQ Analyzer into normalized, annotated TCRB repertoires. Clonotypes were analyzed with BioAnalyzer and version 0.6.5 of the immunarch R package. Every repertoire was downsampled to the clone count of the smallest repertoire before richness was estimated. Clonotypes were sorted into expanded, contracted or novel categories with Fisher's exact tests, where novel meant the clonotype had zero frequency before treatment. GLIPH2 clustered significantly changed CDR3 beta sequences using simulation_depth=1000 and kmer_min_depth=3, excluding CDR3s shorter than five residues. In TCRdb, the immuneACCESS table is reduced to in-frame sequences with V and J assigned. These tables do not hold every clone; where another copy was compared, an unresolved V gene accounts for under half, and the others remain unexplained. Clonal size and the V and J genes are those of that table, whereas D and trimming came from the DNA. The sample table shows fewer than 7,500 clones, and approximately 84% are seen once. The top ten clonotypes cover around 8.9% of the sample.

V is cut by 3 bases and J by 4 bases, and the space between the germline ends is 12 bases. CDR1 and CDR2 were assigned from the germline V gene as SGHTA and FQGNSA. The CDR3 spans 14 residues, from the cysteine through the phenylalanine. CDR3 DNA is the only sequence kept; it has 42 bases, read in frame from the first base. The TCR originated in a human donor with myelodysplastic syndrome. The sample in question was bone marrow, obtained before or after starting hypomethylating agent treatment for myelodysplastic syndrome (not recorded which). The chain joins TRBV7-2 to TRBJ1-1, with no D gene named confidently. The nucleotide sequence reads as follows: TGTGCCAGCAGCTTCGAAGGGAAGGGCACTGAAGCTTTCTTT. Protein translation: CASSFEGKGTEAFF.